Listed below are T cell receptor beta chains from one sample, sequenced in a study of neurological immune-mediated disorders. TCRdb recomputed calls from the 5' RACE reads with MiXCR, one row per CDR3 protein. This sample has 30,000 to 40,000 distinct CDR3 sequences, with 3% to 4.5% found just once. What was sequenced was PBMCs. These receptors all stem from a man aged 25-45 years with multiple sclerosis. The CDR3 runs from the conserved cysteine through the conserved F or W. Each record gives: J gene, V gene, clone size, D gene, CDR3 protein, CDR3 DNA. D genes are given only for firm matches. The size entry is marked missing in some rows and otherwise reads once, few, many or a size class.

J gene: TRBJ1-1
V gene: TRBV27
clone size: many
D gene: NA
CDR3 protein: CASSLRPALEAFF
CDR3 DNA: TGTGCCAGCAGTTTACGCCCAGCCCTTGAAGCTTTCTTT

J gene: TRBJ2-5
V gene: TRBV5-6
clone size: many
D gene: NA
CDR3 protein: CASSSLGGQETQYF
CDR3 DNA: TGTGCCAGCAGCTCCCTGGGGGGCCAAGAGACCCAGTACTTC

J gene: TRBJ1-2
V gene: TRBV29-1
clone size: few
D gene: NA
CDR3 protein: CSVEVNSWDYGYTF
CDR3 DNA: TGCAGCGTTGAAGTTAATTCCTGGGACTATGGCTACACCTTC

J gene: TRBJ1-2
V gene: TRBV15
clone size: many
D gene: NA
CDR3 protein: CATSREKGRVNYGYTF
CDR3 DNA: TGTGCCACCAGCAGAGAAAAGGGGCGGGTTAACTATGGCTACACCTTC

J gene: TRBJ1-5
V gene: TRBV6-6
clone size: NA
D gene: TRBD1
CDR3 protein: CASNTGTGTHNSNQPQHF
CDR3 DNA: TGTGCCAGCAACACCGGGACAGGGACTCATAATAGCAATCAGCCCCAGCATTTT

J gene: TRBJ1-1
V gene: TRBV7-6
clone size: many
D gene: TRBD1
CDR3 protein: CASSFTGGNTEAFF
CDR3 DNA: TGTGCCAGCAGCTTCACAGGGGGGAACACTGAAGCTTTCTTT

J gene: TRBJ1-1
V gene: TRBV20-1
clone size: few
D gene: NA
CDR3 protein: CSAEPGKGPEAFF
CDR3 DNA: TGCAGTGCTGAGCCGGGAAAGGGCCCTGAAGCTTTCTTT

J gene: TRBJ1-6
V gene: TRBV4-3
clone size: many
D gene: NA
CDR3 protein: CASSRQRGRSPLHF
CDR3 DNA: TGCGCCAGCAGCCGGCAACGCGGGAGATCACCCCTCCACTTT

J gene: TRBJ1-1
V gene: TRBV12-3/TRBV12-4
clone size: NA
D gene: NA
CDR3 protein: CASRGGQGRDTEAFF
CDR3 DNA: TGTGCCAGCAGGGGGGGGCAGGGTCGGGACACTGAAGCTTTCTTT

J gene: TRBJ2-6
V gene: TRBV5-1
clone size: many
D gene: NA
CDR3 protein: CASSPYYSGANVLTF
CDR3 DNA: TGCGCCAGCAGCCCGTACTACTCTGGGGCCAACGTCCTGACTTTC

J gene: TRBJ2-7
V gene: TRBV20-1
clone size: few
D gene: TRBD1
CDR3 protein: CSARGHRGYEQYF
CDR3 DNA: TGCAGTGCTAGAGGCCACAGGGGTTACGAGCAGTACTTC

J gene: TRBJ1-4
V gene: TRBV25-1
clone size: NA
D gene: TRBD1
CDR3 protein: CASSEFGQGGEKLFF
CDR3 DNA: TGTGCCAGCAGTGAATTCGGACAGGGAGGGGAAAAACTGTTTTTT

J gene: TRBJ1-1
V gene: TRBV5-1
clone size: many
D gene: NA
CDR3 protein: CASSLDKNTEAFF
CDR3 DNA: TGCGCCAGCAGCTTGGATAAGAACACTGAAGCTTTCTTT

J gene: TRBJ1-4
V gene: TRBV20-1
clone size: many
D gene: NA
CDR3 protein: CSVTLATNEKLFF
CDR3 DNA: TGCAGTGTCACCCTTGCAACTAATGAAAAACTGTTTTTT

J gene: TRBJ2-7
V gene: TRBV20-1
clone size: many
D gene: TRBD2
CDR3 protein: CSARGVIAGGYEQYF
CDR3 DNA: TGCAGTGCTAGAGGGGTAATAGCGGGGGGCTACGAGCAGTACTTC

J gene: TRBJ1-1
V gene: TRBV27
clone size: many
D gene: NA
CDR3 protein: CASSLNRNTEAFF
CDR3 DNA: TGTGCCAGCAGTCTAAACAGGAACACTGAAGCTTTCTTT

J gene: TRBJ1-1
V gene: TRBV7-2
clone size: many
D gene: TRBD1
CDR3 protein: CASSLIGTGGGTEAFF
CDR3 DNA: TGTGCCAGCAGCTTAATTGGGACAGGGGGAGGCACTGAAGCTTTCTTT

J gene: TRBJ1-5
V gene: TRBV7-2
clone size: many
D gene: NA
CDR3 protein: CASSYLVDQPQHF
CDR3 DNA: TGTGCCAGCAGCTATCTTGTAGATCAGCCCCAGCATTTT

J gene: TRBJ2-7
V gene: TRBV10-3
clone size: NA
D gene: TRBD1
CDR3 protein: CAIRGGQGYEQYF
CDR3 DNA: TGTGCCATCAGGGGGGGACAGGGGTACGAGCAGTACTTC

J gene: TRBJ2-2
V gene: TRBV5-1
clone size: many
D gene: NA
CDR3 protein: CASSMRTDRELFF
CDR3 DNA: TGCGCCAGCAGCATGCGGACAGATAGGGAGCTGTTTTTT

J gene: TRBJ1-1
V gene: TRBV13
clone size: many
D gene: NA
CDR3 protein: CASSPPSPTEAFF
CDR3 DNA: TGTGCCAGCAGCCCGCCTTCCCCCACTGAAGCTTTCTTT

J gene: TRBJ1-2
V gene: TRBV7-3
clone size: few
D gene: NA
CDR3 protein: CASSLGQGWNYGYTF
CDR3 DNA: TGTGCCAGCAGCTTAGGGCAGGGATGGAACTATGGCTACACCTTC

J gene: TRBJ1-5
V gene: TRBV20-1
clone size: many
D gene: TRBD1
CDR3 protein: CSVRGTGEQPQHF
CDR3 DNA: TGCAGTGTAAGGGGAACAGGGGAACAGCCCCAGCATTTT

J gene: TRBJ2-1
V gene: TRBV9
clone size: few
D gene: NA
CDR3 protein: CASSPSPNDEQFF
CDR3 DNA: TGTGCCAGCAGCCCATCCCCTAACGATGAGCAGTTCTTC

J gene: TRBJ1-6
V gene: TRBV6-5
clone size: few
D gene: NA
CDR3 protein: CASRPPGRTNSPLNF
CDR3 DNA: TGTGCCAGCAGGCCTCCGGGACGGACCAATTCACCCCTCAACTTT

J gene: TRBJ2-7
V gene: TRBV7-9
clone size: many
D gene: NA
CDR3 protein: CASSLDRNEQYF
CDR3 DNA: TGTGCCAGCAGCTTAGACCGAAACGAGCAGTACTTC

J gene: TRBJ2-1
V gene: TRBV5-4
clone size: many
D gene: NA
CDR3 protein: CASSLGTGRDYNEQFF
CDR3 DNA: TGTGCCAGCAGCTTAGGGACTGGCCGGGATTACAATGAGCAGTTCTTC

J gene: TRBJ2-3
V gene: TRBV10-3
clone size: NA
D gene: NA
CDR3 protein: CATWGRESTDTQYF
CDR3 DNA: TGTGCCACTTGGGGCAGGGAGAGCACAGATACACAGTATTTT

J gene: TRBJ1-1
V gene: TRBV29-1
clone size: many
D gene: NA
CDR3 protein: CSATGSTEAFF
CDR3 DNA: TGCAGCGCGACCGGATCGACTGAAGCTTTCTTT

J gene: TRBJ2-5
V gene: TRBV4-1
clone size: many
D gene: NA
CDR3 protein: CASSQAGKETQYF
CDR3 DNA: TGCGCCAGCAGCCAAGCAGGGAAAGAGACCCAGTACTTC

J gene: TRBJ2-7
V gene: TRBV6-1
clone size: many
D gene: NA
CDR3 protein: CASSDTFQGGGHGRIYEQYF
CDR3 DNA: TGTGCCAGCAGTGATACCTTTCAGGGGGGCGGCCATGGTAGGATCTACGAGCAGTACTTC

J gene: TRBJ1-2
V gene: TRBV12-3/TRBV12-4
clone size: many
D gene: TRBD1
CDR3 protein: CASSSTGTGNYGYTF
CDR3 DNA: TGTGCCAGCAGCTCCACCGGGACAGGGAACTATGGCTACACCTTC

J gene: TRBJ1-1
V gene: TRBV10-3
clone size: many
D gene: NA
CDR3 protein: CATLSPENTEAFF
CDR3 DNA: TGTGCCACCCTTTCACCAGAAAACACTGAAGCTTTCTTT

J gene: TRBJ1-1
V gene: TRBV29-1
clone size: many
D gene: NA
CDR3 protein: CSVEEEQGITEAFF
CDR3 DNA: TGCAGCGTTGAAGAGGAACAGGGCATCACTGAAGCTTTCTTT

J gene: TRBJ1-1
V gene: TRBV10-3
clone size: few
D gene: TRBD1
CDR3 protein: CATQTGQNTEAFF
CDR3 DNA: TGTGCCACCCAGACAGGGCAGAACACTGAAGCTTTCTTT

J gene: TRBJ2-3
V gene: TRBV5-1
clone size: many
D gene: NA
CDR3 protein: CASSLERFPDTQYF
CDR3 DNA: TGCGCCAGCAGCTTGGAGAGGTTTCCAGATACGCAGTATTTT

J gene: TRBJ1-5
V gene: TRBV27
clone size: many
D gene: NA
CDR3 protein: CASSLWGALGSQNF
CDR3 DNA: TGTGCCAGCAGTTTATGGGGGGCGCTGGGTTCCCAGAATTTT

J gene: TRBJ1-2
V gene: TRBV9
clone size: many
D gene: TRBD1
CDR3 protein: CASSVTGTGSLTF
CDR3 DNA: TGTGCCAGCAGCGTTACCGGGACAGGGTCGTTAACCTTC

J gene: TRBJ1-1
V gene: TRBV20-1
clone size: many
D gene: NA
CDR3 protein: CSATPAGSNTEAFF
CDR3 DNA: TGCAGTGCCACCCCCGCGGGGTCGAACACTGAAGCTTTCTTT

J gene: TRBJ2-1
V gene: TRBV7-2
clone size: many
D gene: NA
CDR3 protein: CASSPRLGAYNEQFF
CDR3 DNA: TGTGCCAGCAGCCCCAGACTAGGCGCCTACAATGAGCAGTTCTTC

J gene: TRBJ1-1
V gene: TRBV20-1
clone size: NA
D gene: TRBD1
CDR3 protein: CSAATGAITEAFF
CDR3 DNA: TGCAGTGCCGCGACAGGGGCCATTACTGAAGCTTTCTTT

J gene: TRBJ2-3
V gene: TRBV7-9
clone size: many
D gene: NA
CDR3 protein: CASNAQESSTDTQYF
CDR3 DNA: TGTGCCAGCAACGCGCAGGAGTCTAGCACAGATACGCAGTATTTT

J gene: TRBJ2-5
V gene: TRBV20-1
clone size: few
D gene: NA
CDR3 protein: CSAGDRDTHQETQYF
CDR3 DNA: TGCAGTGCTGGAGACCGGGACACCCACCAAGAGACCCAGTACTTC

J gene: TRBJ2-5
V gene: TRBV20-1
clone size: many
D gene: NA
CDR3 protein: CSASPLGTEVSAQYF
CDR3 DNA: TGCAGTGCTAGCCCCTTGGGGACGGAGGTTTCGGCCCAGTACTTC